The 14 T cell receptor beta chains listed next were all sequenced from one sample in a study of CD8+ T cells in alopecia areata. Following RNA extraction, reverse transcription yielded cDNA that acted as the sequencing template. Produced via immunoSEQ multiplex PCR; TCRdb's table is partial and in-frame only. The sample consists of over 150,000 clones, 45% to 70% of them appearing once. What was sequenced was CD8+ T cells sorted from blood. These receptors all stem from a human donor in good health.

Only a few counts were recorded for this clone. V usage is TRBV2 and J usage is TRBJ1-5; weak D call: TRBD1 (6 bases). This CDR3 is built from 15 residues. Germline CDR1 SNHLY, CDR2 FYNNEI. Trimming stripped 4 bases from V and 4 bases from J, with 14 bases between. This CDR3 is CASSGQGILNQPQHF. In DNA form, the CDR3 reads TGTGCCAGCAGTGGCCAGGGGATCTTGAATCAGCCCCAGCATTTT.

The chain carries TRBV7-8 and TRBJ2-3; D not certain. Germline lookup yields CDR1 SGHVS and CDR2 FQNEAQ. With 5 bases removed from V and 4 bases from J, the gap between germline ends came to 13 bases. CDR3 length: 14 residues. CDR3 sequence reads: CASSTRSFPDTQYF. The CDR3 DNA follows: TGTGCCAGCAGCACGCGCTCGTTTCCAGATACGCAGTATTTT.

V and J are TRBV4-1 and TRBJ2-3; D remains ambiguous. Germline CDR1 is MGHRA and CDR2 is YSYEKL. The germline V and J ends were trimmed by 3 bases and 2 bases, with 6 bases remaining between them. This CDR3 contains 13 residues. The CDR3 DNA sequence: TGCGCCAGCAGCCACGGACCCACAGATACGCAGTATTTT. It translates to CASSHGPTDTQYF.

The chain couples TRBV29-1 to TRBJ1-2; 9 positions match TRBD1. V shed 6 bases, J shed 0 bases, and the junction held 8 bases outside the gene matches. This CDR3 has 15 amino acids. Germline values: CDR1 SQVTM, CDR2 ANQGSEA. The CDR3 protein is CSVAGTGPSNYGYTF. In DNA, the CDR3 is TGCAGCGTAGCAGGGACAGGGCCCTCTAACTATGGCTACACCTTC.

The chain is built from TRBV29-1 and TRBJ2-7; perhaps TRBD1 as D (5 bases). The CDR3 spans 13 residues. Germline assignment: CDR1 SQVTM and CDR2 ANQGSEA. V lost 0 bases to trimming and J lost 4 bases, with 10 bases between them. The CDR3 DNA is TGCAGCGTTGAAGACCAGGGTAGTTACGAGCAGTACTTC. Translation: CSVEDQGSYEQYF.

The chain uses TRBV7-6 and TRBJ1-1, with TRBD1 identical over 9 bases. Germline CDR1 reads SGHVS; CDR2 reads FNYEAQ. The CDR3 loop spans 15 amino acids. J gave up 6 bases and V 0 bases, and 5 bases lay outside the gene matches. The CDR3 DNA is TGTGCCAGCAGCTTAGCGGGACAGGGCTTTTCTGAAGCTTTCTTT. Translation gives CASSLAGQGFSEAFF. The full variable domain, completed using reference TRBV7-6 and TRBJ1-1, is GAGVSQSPRYKVTKRGQDVALRCDPISGHVSLYWYRQALGQGPEFLTYFNYEAQQDKSGLPNDRFSAERPEGSISTLTIQRTEQRDSAMYRCASSLAGQGFSEAFFGQGTRLTVV.

The V call is TRBV2, the J call TRBJ1-2, with D possibly TRBD1 on 6 matching bases. There are 14 residues in the CDR3. Germline-derived CDR1 and CDR2 are SNHLY and FYNNEI. V lost 3 bases and J lost 4, with 12 bases in between. The CDR3 here is CASSEPGEGYGYTF. As DNA, the CDR3 is TGTGCCAGCAGTGAGCCAGGGGAAGGCTATGGCTACACCTTC.

This clone was detected a few times. CDR3 nucleotide sequence: TGCGCCAGCAGCCAAGATCGGACAGGGGGTTATCAGCCCCAGCATTTT. Its translation is CASSQDRTGGYQPQHF. This chain uses TRBV4-1 with TRBJ1-5; 10 nucleotides match TRBD1. Germline V lookup: CDR1 MGHRA, CDR2 YSYEKL. Germline trimming cut 0 bases from V and 5 bases from J; bases unmatched to any gene: 4. This CDR3 region has 16 residues.

This clone has a single count. The chain links TRBV9 to TRBJ2-5; 11 nucleotides match TRBD2. J was trimmed by 2 bases and V by 4 bases; bases with no gene match: 4. Germline V gives CDR1 SGDLS, CDR2 YYNGEE. This CDR3 is 15 amino acids long. In DNA, the CDR3 is TGTGCCAGCAGCACTAGCGGGGGTGTTCAAGAGACCCAGTACTTC. This translates into CASSTSGGVQETQYF.

The V call is TRBV6-5, the J call TRBJ2-5; D gene uncertain. Trimming left V 2 bases short and J 1 base short, with 8 bases between. Per the germline V gene, CDR1 is MNHEY and CDR2 is SVGAGI. There are 14 residues in the CDR3. CDR3 amino acids: CASSYRQTQETQYF. Written as DNA, the CDR3 is TGTGCCAGCAGTTACCGGCAGACCCAAGAGACCCAGTACTTC.

CDR3 bases: TGTGCCAGCAGCTTAGACAGGGGGGACCAAGAGACCCAGTACTTC. Translated, it gives CASSLDRGDQETQYF. V gene TRBV7-6 combines with J gene TRBJ2-5, with TRBD1 matching 8 bases. V dropped 1 base and J dropped 0; count of bases not matched to a gene: 1. The CDR3 spans 15 residues. Germline V gene lookup returns CDR1 SGHVS and CDR2 FNYEAQ. The variable domain in full, with the rest retrieved from reference TRBV7-6 and TRBJ2-5, is GAGVSQSPRYKVTKRGQDVALRCDPISGHVSLYWYRQALGQGPEFLTYFNYEAQQDKSGLPNDRFSAERPEGSISTLTIQRTEQRDSAMYRCASSLDRGDQETQYFGPGTRLLVL.

The chain uses TRBV9 and TRBJ1-6; D possibly corresponds to TRBD1 (6 bases). Trimming shortened V by 3 bases and J by 6 bases, and 13 bases separated the two germline ends. This CDR3 has 15 amino acids. CDR1 is SGDLS, CDR2 YYNGEE, per germline. CDR3 region: CASSGGGHPNSPLHF. The CDR3 DNA sequence: TGTGCCAGCAGCGGAGGGGGACACCCTAATTCACCCCTCCACTTT.

The V call is TRBV27, the J call TRBJ1-6; maybe TRBD1 (6 bases). Trimming shortened V by 6 bases and J by 7 bases, and 7 bases separated the two germline ends. The CDR3 extends over 12 amino acids. The germline V gene has CDR1 MNHEY and CDR2 SMNVEV (reference sequence). The CDR3 is CASSQGNSPLHF. CDR3 DNA sequence: TGTGCCAGCAGCCAGGGGAATTCACCCCTCCACTTT.

The sample holds a few counts of this clone. The chain has TRBV4-1 and TRBJ2-4; D call uncertain. The V gene's germline CDR1 is MGHRA and CDR2 YSYEKL. The CDR3 is 18 amino acids. Trimming took off 1 base at V and 0 bases at J, with 16 bases between the two ends. The CDR3 DNA is TGCGCCAGCAGCCAAGCCCTGGACGGACCGATAGCCAAAAACATTCAGTACTTC. Residues: CASSQALDGPIAKNIQYF.